Below, 7 T cell receptor beta chains from the same sample are listed, as sequenced in a study of shared clonotypes between healthy human individuals. Produced via immunoSEQ multiplex PCR; TCRdb's table is partial and in-frame only. Seen here are about 470,000 clones, roughly 83% observed once, and the top ten hold approximately 13%. The sample comprised PBMCs. Every receptor here comes from a woman aged 40 to 50 in good health. Some clones in this sample may be carry-over from other donors' samples.

The V gene is TRBV7-6, the J gene TRBJ2-1; D uncertain. The CDR3 extends over 15 amino acids. Per the germline V gene, CDR1 is SGHVS and CDR2 is FNYEAQ. V gave up 6 bases and J gave up 4 bases, with 16 bases separating them. In DNA, the CDR3 is TGTGCCAGCAGGAGAGAACGGGCGCAGTACAATGAGCAGTTCTTC. It translates to CASRRERAQYNEQFF.

This chain's CDR3 is CASTFAGRERGTDTQYF. CDR3 DNA: TGTGCCAGCACCTTTGCGGGGCGGGAGCGCGGCACAGATACGCAGTATTTT. J is TRBJ2-3 and V is TRBV7-6; 7 bases align to TRBD2. V dropped 7 bases and J dropped 1; count of bases not matched to a gene: 14. CDR1 SGHVS and CDR2 FNYEAQ come from the germline V gene. The CDR3 sequence is 17 residues long.

The J gene is TRBJ2-7, the V gene TRBV7-9; 10 positions match TRBD1. The CDR3 extends over 15 amino acids. Trimming cost V 6 bases and J 2 bases; bases outside gene matches: 7. Germline V gene data show CDR1 as SEHNR and CDR2 as FQNEAQ (reference sequence). For the CDR3, the DNA is TGTGCCAGCAGTAAGTCCGGGACAGGGGCCTACGAGCAGTACTTC. It is translated as CASSKSGTGAYEQYF.

This sequence joins TRBV15 and TRBJ2-7, with a weak D call TRBD1 (6 bases). Germline CDR1 and CDR2: LNHNV and YYDKDF (reference sequence). The V end was cut by 7 bases, the J end by 5 bases, with 15 bases between. The CDR3 covers 13 residues. CDR3 sequence: CATKETGVHEQYF. CDR3 nucleotide sequence: TGTGCCACCAAGGAGACAGGCGTCCACGAGCAGTACTTC.

About this clone: A read error is the likely source, as a far larger clone sits one nucleotide away. The rearrangement joins TRBV30 to TRBJ1-2, with TRBD1 as a possible D gene (6 bases). CDR1 is GTSNPN and CDR2 is SVGIG in the germline V gene (reference sequence). The CDR3 consists of 14 residues. The ends were cut back, 3 bases at V and 4 bases at J, with 15 bases in the middle. In DNA form, the CDR3 reads TGTGCCTGGAGACCCCCTGGACAGAGCTATGGCTACACCTTC. It specifies CAWRPPGQSYGYTF.

The CDR3 here is CASRRDETGYGYTF. The CDR3 DNA reads as TGTGCCAGCAGGAGGGATGAGACAGGCTATGGCTACACCTTC. The rearrangement uses TRBV6-5 and TRBJ1-2; D is possibly TRBD1 (6 bases). This CDR3 is built from 14 residues. V dropped 6 bases and J dropped 4 bases, with 15 bases sitting between them. The germline CDR1 and CDR2 sequences are MNHEY and SVGAGI.

The CDR3 spells CASKHRVEAFF. The CDR3 DNA reads as TGTGCCAGCAAACACAGGGTTGAAGCTTTCTTT. The rearrangement joins TRBV28 to TRBJ1-1, with D possibly TRBD1 on 6 matching bases. Germline V gives CDR1 MDHEN, CDR2 SYDVKM. The ends were cut back, 7 bases at V and 7 bases at J, with 10 bases in the middle. The CDR3 consists of 11 residues.